This TCR beta chain stems from a study of blood T cell repertoires in COVID-19. Overall study context: COVID-19 samples from acute and convalescent phases originated in the United States, Italy and Spain.

Original methodology: Amplification of reference gene primers was used by the study to estimate nucleated cell counts. The assay was immunoSEQ multiplex PCR, and TCRdb's table has in-frame clones only and misses some. From that table come the V and J calls and clone size; the DNA was used to work out D and trimming. The profile shows under 200,000 clones, about 74% of them singletons. Trimming cost V 4 bases and J 3 bases; bases outside gene matches: 3. Germline CDR1 reads SGHTA; CDR2 reads FQGNSA. CDR3 length: 14 residues. The V gene is TRBV7-2, the J gene TRBJ2-7; TRBD1 matches at 10 bases. The specimen was peripheral blood. This clonotype was obtained from a woman of 80 years or more with acute or convalescent COVID-19. The CDR3 bases are TGTGCCAGCAGCTCCGGGACAGGGGTCTACGAGCAGTACTTC. Amino acids: CASSSGTGVYEQYF.